Presented here are 15 T cell receptor beta chains from one specimen sequenced in a study of cytomegalovirus exposure and HLA in healthy donors. The PCR made use of 60 Vbeta and 13 Jbeta primers. Method: immunoSEQ multiplex PCR; TCRdb's copy keeps in-frame clones and lacks some. The table lists approximately 150,000 clones, 80% to 85% of them singletons. Material for sequencing was PBMCs. The receptors come from a man aged 45 to 65 in good health and CMV-seropositive.

This clone showed up just a few times. The chain links TRBV19 to TRBJ1-2, with TRBD1 matching 10 bases. CDR1 and CDR2 from the germline V gene are LNHDA and SQIVND (reference sequence). There are 15 residues in the CDR3. V lost 5 bases and J lost 7; bases outside the gene matches: 10. Here the CDR3 reads CASSPLDRGPGGYTF. The DNA for the CDR3 is TGTGCCAGTAGTCCCTTAGACAGGGGGCCGGGTGGCTACACCTTC.

V is TRBV10-3 and J is TRBJ1-1; a possible D gene is TRBD1 (6 bases). Germline lookup yields CDR1 ENHRY and CDR2 SYGVKD. The V end was cut by 4 bases, the J end by 0 bases, with 9 bases between. The CDR3 totals 14 residues. The CDR3 sequence: CAISAGGLNTEAFF. CDR3 DNA sequence: TGTGCCATCAGTGCTGGGGGCTTGAACACTGAAGCTTTCTTT.

This sequence joins TRBV5-4 and TRBJ1-1; TRBD1 matches at 7 bases. The CDR3 loop spans 13 amino acids. V lost 3 bases to trimming and J lost 6 bases; unmatched junction nucleotides: 5. The germline gives CDR1 SGHNT, CDR2 YYREEE (reference sequence). CDR3 nucleotides: TGTGCCAGCAGCTCCGGACAGGCCGCTGAAGCTTTCTTT. Its protein product is CASSSGQAAEAFF.

This chain connects TRBV7-2 to TRBJ1-3; 8 nucleotides align to TRBD1. The junction had 6 bases not matched to a gene; V was cut back by 5 bases and J by 3 bases. The CDR3 consists of 15 residues. CDR1 is SGHTA and CDR2 is FQGNSA in the germline V gene. Here the CDR3 DNA reads TGTGCCAGCAGCGGACAGGGTGCTGATGGAAACACCATATATTTT. Protein sequence: CASSGQGADGNTIYF.

This clone was observed a single time. V gene TRBV6-1 combines with J gene TRBJ1-5, with D unresolved. CDR3 length: 13 amino acids. Germline assignment: CDR1 MNHNS and CDR2 SASEGT. V lost 4 bases and J lost 0, with 4 bases in between. The CDR3: CASSVNSNQPQHF. DNA for the CDR3: TGTGCCAGCAGTGTTAATAGCAATCAGCCCCAGCATTTT.

This rearrangement joins TRBV10-1 to TRBJ1-3; 7 bases fit TRBD1. CDR1 and CDR2 from the germline V gene are WNHNN and SYGVQD (reference sequence). V shed 6 bases, J shed 6 bases, and the junction held 5 bases outside the gene matches. The CDR3 runs to 13 residues. CDR3 amino acids: CASREDRANTIYF. DNA for the CDR3: TGCGCCAGCAGAGAAGACAGGGCAAACACCATATATTTT.

The chain has TRBV7-9 and TRBJ2-6, with 7 bases lining up with TRBD2. In germline, CDR1 is SEHNR, CDR2 FQNEAQ (reference sequence). Germline trimming cut 8 bases from V and 1 base from J; bases unmatched to any gene: 11. The CDR3 is 17 amino acids. CDR3 DNA sequence: TGTGCCAGCTCCAGATCGATGGGGGGGTCTGGGGCCAACGTCCTGACTTTC. It translates to CASSRSMGGSGANVLTF.

This clone was detected only once. The V and J genes are TRBV11-2 and TRBJ2-5; 7 bases fit TRBD1. Germline values: CDR1 SGHAT, CDR2 FQNNGV. There are 15 residues in the CDR3. The trim removed 5 bases at V and 5 bases at J, leaving 11 bases unmatched. CDR3 sequence reads: CASSDGVVGGETQYF. In DNA, the CDR3 is TGTGCCAGCAGCGACGGAGTCGTAGGGGGCGAGACCCAGTACTTC. Filled out from reference TRBV11-2 and TRBJ2-5, the complete variable domain reads EAGVAQSPRYKIIEKRQSVAFWCNPISGHATLYWYQQILGQGPKLLIQFQNNGVVDDSQLPKDRFSAERLKGVDSTLKIQPAKLEDSAVYLCASSDGVVGGETQYFGPGTRLLVL.

This clone has just one count. This chain uses TRBV27 with TRBJ1-6; 7 bases fit TRBD1. Trimming removed 6 bases from V and 7 bases from J; junction bases left unmatched: 6. This CDR3 contains 14 residues. The germline CDR1 and CDR2 sequences are MNHEY and SMNVEV (reference sequence). Here the CDR3 reads CASRRQGENSPLHF. In DNA, the CDR3 is TGTGCCAGCAGGAGACAGGGCGAGAATTCACCCCTCCACTTT.

This clone has only one observation. The rearrangement joins TRBV19 to TRBJ2-1; unclear D gene. CDR1 LNHDA and CDR2 SQIVND come from the germline V gene (reference sequence). This CDR3 is 14 amino acids long. V gave up 5 bases and J gave up 8 bases, with 16 bases separating them. The CDR3 nucleotides read TGTGCCAGTAGTCCCCTAGGAAGTTTCTATGAGCAGTTCTTC. Translation: CASSPLGSFYEQFF.

Concerning this clone: Mismatch with germline at one junction end may stem from a read error. V and J are TRBV7-9 and TRBJ1-4; D remains ambiguous. Per germline, CDR1 SEHNR and CDR2 FQNEAQ (reference sequence). The CDR3 is 11 residues long. CDR3 sequence (DNA): TGTGCCACCAGCTGGCGGGAAAAACTGTTTTTT. Protein: CATSWREKLFF.

The chain joins TRBV28 to TRBJ2-7; 9 bases fit TRBD1. Unmatched junction bases numbered 3, after V lost 6 bases and J lost 3 bases. Germline V gives CDR1 MDHEN, CDR2 SYDVKM. The CDR3 runs to 13 residues. DNA of the CDR3: TGTGCCAGCAGGGGGACAGGGATCTACGAGCAGTACTTC. Its protein is CASRGTGIYEQYF.

The chain uses TRBV9 and TRBJ2-7; 13 bases align to TRBD2. The germline V gene encodes CDR1 SGDLS and CDR2 YYNGEE. This CDR3 spans 16 amino acids. The V segment lost 3 bases and the J segment 2 bases; nucleotides outside the gene matches: 5. This CDR3 is CASSGSTSGGPYEQYF. The CDR3 nucleotides are TGTGCCAGCAGCGGATCGACTAGCGGGGGGCCCTACGAGCAGTACTTC.

A few counts support this clone. The chain employs TRBV5-6 and TRBJ1-1; 11 bases fit TRBD1. The germline V gene has CDR1 SGHDT and CDR2 YYEEEE. The CDR3 contains 16 residues. Unmatched junction bases numbered 7, after V lost 6 bases and J lost 0 bases. CDR3 region: CASNLGQGALNTEAFF. The CDR3 bases are TGTGCCAGCAATCTAGGACAGGGGGCCCTGAACACTGAAGCTTTCTTT.

J is TRBJ2-2 and V is TRBV5-1, with 10 bases fitting TRBD2. V lost 3 bases to trimming and J lost 4 bases; unmatched junction nucleotides: 15. Germline V CDR1 and CDR2: SGHRS, YFSETQ. This CDR3 has 19 amino acids. CDR3 coding DNA: TGCGCCAGCAGCTCTCATATAATTCTAGCGGGAGTCACCACCGGGGAGCTGTTTTTT. This translates into CASSSHIILAGVTTGELFF.